This T cell receptor beta chain is from a study of cytomegalovirus exposure and HLA in healthy donors. General study findings and limits: Prior analysis indicated that the majority of TCR beta V segments exhibited productivity approximately 90% or approximately 30% of the time. While the bulk of TCR sequences proved rare, some public TCRs turned up in many donors. The classifier, whose performance was assessed in both the original and validation cohorts, reportedly diagnosed cytomegalovirus status with high specificity and sensitivity.

Regarding this clone: The antigen remains undetermined.

Per the germline V gene, CDR1 is SEHNR and CDR2 is FQNEAQ (reference sequence). There are 12 residues in the CDR3. Trimming took off 2 bases at V and 2 bases at J, with 3 bases between the two ends. 60 Vbeta and 13 Jbeta primers were used in PCR. Original analysis: The authors later counted 70 million to 80 million unique TCR beta chains, roughly 10 million of them shared. Data came from immunoSEQ multiplex PCR; TCRdb stores just in-frame clones and leaves some out. V, J and clone size are those of that table, while D and trimming were read from the DNA. Altogether approximately 220,000 clones are present, almost 80% being singletons, with the ten largest covering 1.5% to 2%.

The origin of this receptor is a man between 18 and 35 years old in good health and CMV-seronegative. The V call is TRBV7-9, the J call TRBJ2-5; D ambiguous. The sample was PBMCs. CDR3 coding DNA: TGTGCCAGCAGCTTATATCAAGAGACCCAGTACTTC. Residues: CASSLYQETQYF.